Following are 27 T cell receptor beta chains from one sample sequenced in a study of identical twins. TCRdb re-called the 5' RACE reads through MiXCR, storing one row per CDR3 protein. The repertoire holds about 220,000 distinct CDR3 sequences, with 5.5% to 7.5% as singletons. This same sample was also part of a study on T cells expressing NK-cell markers.

Sequenced: CD8+ T cells sorted from blood. Receptor source: a young woman in good health.

This rearrangement joins TRBV3-1 to TRBJ1-4; D remains ambiguous. Per germline, CDR1 LGHDT and CDR2 YNNKEL (reference sequence). V was clipped by 11 bases and J by 3 bases, with 25 bases between them. CDR3 size: 17 residues. The CDR3 nucleotides read TGTGCCTCCTCCCAAGAGTTCGCGGGAACACCTAATGAAAAACTGTTTTTT. It codes for CASSQEFAGTPNEKLFF.

This clonotype has a handful of counts. V gene TRBV20-1 combines with J gene TRBJ1-2; 7 bases are a match to TRBD1. V lost 5 bases to trimming and J lost 5 bases; unmatched junction nucleotides: 11. The CDR3 sequence is 14 residues long. In germline, CDR1 is DFQATT, CDR2 SNEGSKA (reference sequence). Here the CDR3 reads CSAPPGQHDYGYTF. The CDR3 coding sequence is TGCAGTGCTCCCCCGGGACAGCACGATTATGGCTACACCTTC.

This clonotype occurred many times. This rearrangement joins TRBV6-2 or TRBV6-3 to TRBJ2-5, with TRBD2 as a possible D gene (6 bases). Per the germline V gene, CDR1 is MNHEY and CDR2 is SVGEGT. This CDR3 spans 14 amino acids. Trimming stripped 8 bases from V and 7 bases from J, with 20 bases between. CDR3 DNA sequence: TGTGCCAGCCGGAACTACGGGACTGAGGGGACCCAGTACTTC. This encodes CASRNYGTEGTQYF.

The sample holds many counts of this clonotype. The V call is TRBV29-1, the J call TRBJ2-3, with D possibly matching TRBD1 (5 bases). Germline CDR1 is SQVTM and CDR2 is ANQGSEA. Trimming shortened V by 3 bases and J by 0 bases, and 16 bases separated the two germline ends. The CDR3 covers 16 residues. The CDR3 loop reads CSVDRPTASSTDTQYF. Written as DNA, the CDR3 is TGCAGCGTTGATCGGCCGACAGCTTCTAGCACAGATACGCAGTATTTT.

This clonotype was counted many times. The chain carries TRBV16 and TRBJ1-4, with a possible D match to TRBD1 (5 bases). The CDR3 spans 16 residues. The germline V gene has CDR1 KGHSY and CDR2 FQNENV. Between the trimmed V and J ends, which lost 5 bases and 8 bases, there was a span of 21 bases. The CDR3 DNA reads TGTGCCAGCAGCGTCCCTGACCCAGGGAAGGACGAAAAACTGTTTTTT. This sequence encodes CASSVPDPGKDEKLFF.

The table lists this clonotype with many counts. The conserved phenylalanine or tryptophan normally closing the CDR3 is absent here, so this likely arose from a read error. The DNA is omitted, as the CDR3 cannot be located on it reliably, and the CDR3 follows TCRdb's listing. The chain carries TRBV20-1 and TRBJ1-2; TRBD1, the table's D call, lacks a check against the DNA. The CDR3 numbers 16 amino acids, ends counted. Per germline, CDR1 DFQATT and CDR2 SNEGSKA (reference sequence). The CDR3 sequence: CSARSAQDGGLTDPWS.

There are many counts of this clonotype. The chain carries TRBV7-2 and TRBJ2-4, with D perhaps TRBD1 (6 bases). The length of the CDR3 is 16 residues. With 3 bases removed from V and 8 bases from J, the gap between germline ends came to 20 bases. Germline CDR1 SGHTA, CDR2 FQGNSA. This CDR3 is CASSLWASGARDIQYF. The CDR3 nucleotides are TGTGCCAGCAGCTTGTGGGCGTCAGGGGCGAGGGACATTCAGTACTTC.

The gene calls are TRBV7-6 and TRBJ2-2, with a weak D call TRBD2 (6 bases). This CDR3 is built from 15 residues. Germline CDR1 is SGHVS and CDR2 is FNYEAQ. Deletions cut 5 bases from V and 10 bases from J, with 20 bases between. The CDR3 DNA sequence: TGTGCCAGCAGCCCTTCTTCACCGGGGGTGAAGGAGCTGTTTTTT. Protein sequence: CASSPSSPGVKELFF.

This clonotype was seen only a few times. This chain joins TRBV7-8 and TRBJ1-2; no firm D call. The V end was cut by 4 bases, the J end by 5 bases, with 14 bases between. CDR1 is SGHVS and CDR2 is FQNEAQ in the germline V gene. The CDR3 totals 14 residues. The CDR3: CASSSAERRYGYTF. The CDR3 nucleotides read TGTGCCAGCAGCTCGGCAGAGAGGCGATATGGCTACACCTTC.

The CDR3 nucleotides read TGTGCCAGCAGCGGACGGGACGGTAATAGCAATCAGCCCCAGCATTTT. Protein product: CASSGRDGNSNQPQHF. The chain employs TRBV9 and TRBJ1-5, with a possible D match to TRBD1 (5 bases). V lost 3 bases and J lost 0, with 13 bases in between. This CDR3 region has 16 residues. From germline, CDR1 is SGDLS and CDR2 YYNGEE.

In this sample, this clonotype turned up a few times. This rearrangement joins TRBV9 to TRBJ2-7; no definite D call. Germline CDR1 reads SGDLS; CDR2 reads YYNGEE. This CDR3 is built from 15 residues. Trimming took off 7 bases at V and 2 bases at J, with 19 bases between the two ends. CDR3 nucleotide sequence: TGTGCCAGCTCTTCCGGGTTCTCCCAGACCTACGAGCAGTACTTC. It translates to CASSSGFSQTYEQYF.

The table lists this clonotype with a few counts. The rearrangement links TRBV20-1 to TRBJ2-5, with 14 bases aligning to TRBD2. Trimming at V came to 4 bases and at J to 5 bases, leaving 9 bases not matched to a gene. This CDR3 comprises 16 residues. Germline lookup yields CDR1 DFQATT and CDR2 SNEGSKA (reference sequence). CDR3 sequence (DNA): TGCAGTGCTACCCGTGGACTAGCGGGAGGAGGGGAGACCCAGTACTTC. Its translation: CSATRGLAGGGETQYF.

This clonotype occurred a few times. The rearrangement links TRBV7-9 to TRBJ1-2; the match to TRBD1 covers 8 bases. Germline V gene data show CDR1 as SEHNR and CDR2 as FQNEAQ (reference sequence). The CDR3 length is 16 residues. Losses at the gene ends were 0 bases for V and 3 bases for J; bases not matched to a gene: 6. CDR3 sequence reads: CASSLAEGGQDYGYTF. In nucleotides, the CDR3 is TGTGCCAGCAGCTTAGCAGAGGGGGGACAGGACTATGGCTACACCTTC.

At least ten counts were recorded for this clonotype. The rearrangement links TRBV19 to TRBJ1-5; TRBD1 is a possible D gene (5 bases). CDR1 and CDR2 from the germline V gene are LNHDA and SQIVND (reference sequence). The CDR3 length is 13 residues. The V and J ends lost 3 bases and 4 bases respectively, with 7 bases between them. For the CDR3, the DNA is TGTGCCAGTAGTATGGGGGGGAATCAGCCCCAGCATTTT. This sequence encodes CASSMGGNQPQHF.

The table lists this clonotype with many counts. The CDR3 reads CASSLGPGTGPYEQYF. The DNA of the CDR3 is TGCGCCAGCAGCTTGGGGCCCGGGACGGGGCCCTACGAGCAGTACTTC. The chain joins TRBV5-1 to TRBJ2-7; tentatively, D is TRBD1 or TRBD2 (5 bases each). CDR1 SGHRS and CDR2 YFSETQ come from the germline V gene. V was trimmed by 0 bases and J by 2 bases, leaving 15 bases between them. The CDR3 is 16 amino acids.

This clonotype was counted only a few times. The gene calls are TRBV7-8 and TRBJ2-7, with 9 bases aligning to TRBD2. Germline V gene lookup returns CDR1 SGHVS and CDR2 FQNEAQ. The CDR3 totals 17 residues. Losses at the gene ends were 6 bases for V and 3 bases for J; bases not matched to a gene: 15. CDR3 in amino acids: CASSQPPAGGLFYEQYF. As DNA, the CDR3 is TGTGCCAGCAGTCAGCCCCCCGCGGGGGGGCTTTTCTACGAGCAGTACTTC.

This CDR3 is CASGLSQVTEAFF. The CDR3 DNA follows: TGTGCTAGTGGTCTCTCCCAAGTCACTGAAGCTTTCTTT. V is TRBV12-5 and J is TRBJ1-1; D is undetermined. The germline CDR1 and CDR2 sequences are LGHNT and FRNRAP. V lost 5 bases to trimming and J lost 4 bases, with 11 bases between them. The CDR3 sequence is 13 residues long.

There are many counts of this clonotype. CDR3 protein: CASSSWTGGTYEQYF. Written as DNA, the CDR3 is TGCGCCAGCAGCTCCTGGACAGGGGGCACCTACGAGCAGTACTTC. V gene TRBV5-1 combines with J gene TRBJ2-7, with 11 bases that match TRBD1. CDR1 and CDR2 (germline): SGHRS, YFSETQ. The CDR3 sequence is 15 residues long. J gave up 2 bases and V 3 bases, and 4 bases lay outside the gene matches. Full variable domain (missing parts from reference TRBV5-1 and TRBJ2-7): KAGVTQTPRYLIKTRGQQVTLSCSPISGHRSVSWYQQTPGQGLQFLFEYFSETQRNKGNFPGRFSGRQFSNSRSEMNVSTLELGDSALYLCASSSWTGGTYEQYFGPGTRLTVT.

The rearrangement joins TRBV5-1 to TRBJ2-3; D might be TRBD1 (5 bases). This CDR3 comprises 15 residues. Germline-derived CDR1 and CDR2 are SGHRS and YFSETQ. Trimming stripped 6 bases from V and 1 base from J, with 15 bases between. The CDR3 bases are TGCGCCAGCAAACGGTGGGGCAGCGGCACAGATACGCAGTATTTT. Its translation: CASKRWGSGTDTQYF.

This clonotype was recorded a few times. The rearrangement uses TRBV27 and TRBJ2-5; perhaps D is TRBD1 or TRBD2 (6 bases each). The CDR3 loop spans 14 amino acids. The V and J ends lost 7 bases and 5 bases respectively, with 17 bases between them. CDR1 MNHEY and CDR2 SMNVEV come from the germline V gene (reference sequence). The CDR3 DNA reads TGTGCCAGCACCGCCGGGGGCGGTTGGGAGACCCAGTACTTC. Protein sequence: CASTAGGGWETQYF.

V usage is TRBV11-2 and J usage is TRBJ1-1; D perhaps matches TRBD1 (5 bases). Germline values: CDR1 SGHAT, CDR2 FQNNGV. V was cut by 7 bases and J by 3 bases, with 18 bases left in between. The length of the CDR3 is 15 residues. This chain's CDR3 is CASTTRRGGDTEAFF. The DNA for the CDR3 is TGTGCCAGCACCACCCGGCGCGGGGGGGACACTGAAGCTTTCTTT.

At least ten counts were recorded for this clonotype. The chain uses TRBV12-3 or TRBV12-4 and TRBJ2-1; D not certain. The V and J ends lost 2 bases and 0 bases respectively, with 8 bases between them. The CDR3 spans 15 residues. DNA for the CDR3: TGTGCCAGCAGTTTAACCTCTAGCTCCTACAATGAGCAGTTCTTC. Its translation is CASSLTSSSYNEQFF.

This clonotype was observed a few times. The chain links TRBV27 to TRBJ2-2; unclear D gene. This CDR3 region has 13 residues. Germline CDR1 reads MNHEY; CDR2 reads SMNVEV (reference sequence). V was pared by 6 bases and J by 0 bases, with 5 bases between. The CDR3 loop reads CASRDTNTGELFF. CDR3 DNA sequence: TGTGCCAGCAGAGATACGAACACCGGGGAGCTGTTTTTT.

This chain connects TRBV11-2 to TRBJ2-7, with unresolved D. Germline V gene sequence: CDR1 SGHAT, CDR2 FQNNGV. The CDR3 contains 14 residues. V was pared by 5 bases and J by 4 bases, with 15 bases between. This CDR3 is CASSPSPIAYEQYF. The CDR3 DNA follows: TGTGCCAGCAGCCCCTCCCCTATTGCGTACGAGCAGTACTTC.

The chain has TRBV11-2 and TRBJ1-1; no firm D call. This CDR3 contains 15 residues. V lost 4 bases and J lost 3, with 15 bases in between. Germline CDR1 is SGHAT and CDR2 is FQNNGV. CDR3: CASSWAGQYYTEAFF. The CDR3 region has the DNA TGTGCCAGCAGCTGGGCAGGCCAATACTACACTGAAGCTTTCTTT.

The rearrangement joins TRBV27 to TRBJ2-1, with TRBD2 matching over 12 bases. In germline, CDR1 is MNHEY, CDR2 SMNVEV (reference sequence). Trimming removed 6 bases from V and 7 bases from J; junction bases left unmatched: 4. This CDR3 has 14 amino acids. The chain's CDR3 is CASRTSGSKNEQFF. The CDR3 bases are TGTGCCAGCAGGACTAGCGGGAGTAAGAATGAGCAGTTCTTC.

This clonotype was found many times. This rearrangement joins TRBV24-1 to TRBJ2-1, with 9 bases lining up with TRBD2. CDR3 length: 12 amino acids. Looked up from germline, CDR1 is KGHDR and CDR2 is SFDVKD. The V and J ends lost 12 bases and 3 bases, in that order; junction bases with no gene match: 2. The CDR3 DNA is TGTGCCGTTAGCGGGGGCTACAATGAGCAGTTCTTC. The encoded protein is CAVSGGYNEQFF.